This T cell receptor (beta chain) was recovered during a study of cytomegalovirus exposure and HLA in healthy donors (dated by TCRdb to about 2017). Concerning the study at large: According to an earlier analysis of a few hundred of the donors, about 179 million T cells yielded 95 million to 140 million unique TCR beta sequences and around 280 Gb of sequence data. Typing coverage varied by locus: 629-630 donors for A, B, C, DRB1 and DQB1; roughly 500 for DQA1; around 610 for DPA1; under 490 for DPB1. The genetic ancestry cluster associated with self-reported Caucasian donors included 70% to 85% of the 398 genotyped donors. A later genetic analysis used genome-wide SNP genotypes for about 60% of the roughly 670 donors, treating that subset as a discovery cohort. A later analysis re-examined previously published TCR beta repertoires from 500 to 700 donors and added high-resolution HLA genotyping to investigate patterns of TCR occurrence. Donor age, sex, ethnicity and CMV serostatus were collected together with the repertoire data. The study aimed to test whether cataloging public T cell receptors could reveal signatures of past pathogen exposure. The study used immunosequencing to profile the T cell repertoires of about 670 subjects and linked those repertoires to cytomegalovirus serostatus. The study combined high-throughput TCR immunosequencing, statistical association of individual TCRs with disease status, and machine learning to predict cytomegalovirus infection status. In addition to the first cohort of 666 subjects, a separate validation cohort of 120 different subjects was used. Rather than using new phenotypic data, the later analysis identified candidate immune exposures from TCR beta sequences and from how often those sequences occurred across donors. An earlier analysis of roughly 600 of the donors used high-throughput TCR beta sequencing to judge whether each TCR beta V gene segment behaved as functional or pseudogenic. Both class I and class II loci were covered by HLA typing, at four-digit resolution. All discovery cohort repertoires had been generated using a single sequencing platform. Roughly 290 gigabases of sequencing data and 75 million to 85 million unique TCR sequences made up an early release that covered 500 to 650 HLA-typed donors. Among 398 genotyped donors of the cohort, an average of around 240,000 unique TCR beta nucleotide sequences were sequenced per donor, around 20% of them non-productive. About five DR-DQ haplotypes were treated as single units for association and clustering because of strong linkage in the cohort.

This clone was detected once. The clone's antigen remains unknown. No base quality values were provided; no much bigger clone lies one nucleotide off. The paper as a whole reports these results and caveats: A cluster of highly shared sequence variants was judged likely to represent a technical artifact of the sequencing pipeline. Sequencing depth was assumed to be roughly uniform across donors in the presence/absence analyses, though that assumption may not hold. The classifier was reported to diagnose cytomegalovirus status with high specificity and sensitivity in both the original and validation cohorts. Specific HLA alleles were associated with 15,000 to 20,000 TCR beta sequences at a false discovery rate of 0.05 in a later analysis. A later genetic analysis associated a missense DCLRE1C variant with V-gene and J-gene trimming of TCR beta chains, and an independent cohort replicated the association. Most CMV-associated TCR beta chains appeared to be HLA-restricted in a later analysis, and the HLA associations seemed to be driven largely by CMV exposure. A further reported finding was that TCR beta sequences accurately predicted the HLA-A and HLA-B alleles for most subjects in the first cohort. In an earlier analysis of approximately 590 of the donors, most TCR beta V segments appeared in productive rearrangements about 87% or about 30% of the time, broadly matching IMGT annotations. The only immune exposure information available for the cohort was CMV serostatus. In a later analysis, the rate of TCR association differed among HLA loci, with DRB1 alleles having the most associated TCRs and HLA-C alleles having the fewest. Correlated functional status among segregating V segments might be attributable to linkage disequilibrium, but an unknown experimental factor could not be ruled out. In a later analysis, HLA-associated TCR beta chains were found to be more clonally expanded and to have lower generation probabilities than equally common non-associated chains. Because HLA typing was unavailable for some donors at each locus, only the typed subset was used in association tests. The earlier analysis of about 600 of the donors excluded 15 to 20 rarely observed V segments, including chromosome 9 orphons, because counts were too low. When HLA alleles, especially DR and DQ, strongly co-occurred, attributing TCR associations to individual alleles was difficult. Several of the top co-occurrence clusters appeared to be linked to parvovirus B19, influenza, CMV and Epstein-Barr virus, according to a later analysis. Most TCR sequences were seen in very few donors, while some public TCRs were found in many individuals. A total of fewer than 200 TCR beta chains were listed by the study as associated with cytomegalovirus. Only TCR beta chains were sequenced in this cohort, and the absence of alpha or paired-chain data limited detectable features. The authors suggested that the approach could potentially be generalized to other disease states and immunological phenotypes. Compared with the approximately 670-donor mean, donors in an Asian-associated ancestry cluster had fewer N-insertions in productive TCRs, according to a later genetic analysis. In vitro tests confirmed that three of the cytomegalovirus-associated TCR beta chains recognize cytomegalovirus antigens.

The cohort consisted of 600 or so healthy bone marrow donors. At the time of sampling, all cohort members were nominally healthy, though unrecorded immune exposures were likely present. The donor tested CMV seropositive, placing the donor among the 289 seropositive members of the cohort. A peripheral blood sample was provided by each donor, and peripheral blood mononuclear cells were used for TCR beta sequencing. The Qiagen DNeasy Blood Extraction Kit was used to extract genomic DNA from the blood cell samples. Receptor amplification or capture employed the immunoSEQ multiplex PCR assay. A mixture of 60 forward primers for TCR Vbeta segments and 13 reverse primers for TCR Jbeta segments was used in the multiplex PCR. A multiplex PCR assay on genomic DNA amplified the CDR3 region of rearranged TCR beta genes. The Illumina HiSeq System was used to sequence the amplified TCR beta libraries as 87-base-pair reads. The paper's processing steps were these. Across the 500 to 850 repertoires, a later analysis counted roughly 84 million unique TCR beta chains, some 11 million of which were shared by at least two donors. Raw reads were error-corrected and collapsed into unique sequences with a nearest-neighbor algorithm that merged closely related sequences to remove PCR and sequencing errors. CDR3 sequences were aligned to IMGT reference sequences to assign V, D and J gene segments. For a sequence to be retained, a match of at least six nucleotides to both a V gene segment and a J gene segment was required. A rearrangement counted as productive if the CDR3 had no stop codons and remained in frame with V and J, and every other rearrangement counted as non-productive. CDR3 was defined according to IMGT convention as the region running from the second conserved V-encoded cysteine to the conserved J-encoded phenylalanine. The earlier analysis of some 600 of the donors excluded sequences that lacked an unambiguous match to a single V gene segment. In an earlier analysis of approximately 500 of the donors, a V segment was called functional when productive rearrangements were above 56.7%, and segregating when the standard deviation between donors exceeded 5%. A statistical classification framework was built for diagnosing cytomegalovirus status from the catalog of TCR beta chain sequences. In a later analysis, TCR nucleotide sequences were compared against IMGT/GENE-DB human TR gene sequences so that V and J genes could be assigned. Using the TCRdist pipeline, a later analysis assigned CDR3 sequences along with most-parsimonious VDJ recombination scenarios. In a later analysis, each TCR beta chain was defined by its CDR3 amino acid sequence together with its V-gene family, and reads without a unique V-gene family were excluded. In a later analysis, approximately 640 highly shared, low-generation-probability nucleotide sequences were removed to address suspected cross-contamination and a sequencing artifact. For each public chain, a later analysis derived a clonal expansion index from normalized ranks of inferred template counts within each repertoire. Generation probabilities in a later analysis came from a VDJ recombination model fitted to out-of-frame rearrangements, and those results were checked against IGoR. Hypergeometric tests were used in a later analysis to score TCR-TCR, TCR-HLA and TCR-CMV co-occurrence, with a repertoire-size bias correction applied to the TCR pairs. A later analysis estimated false discovery rates by permuting HLA or CMV assignments 20 times. In a later analysis, co-occurring TCRs were grouped with DBSCAN, and TCRdist sequence similarity was added when clustering was performed within HLA-allele-positive subsets. Repertoires with fewer than 30,000 or more than 120,000 public chains were left out of co-occurrence clustering, as were roughly five repertoires with anomalous nucleotide sharing. Imported from immuneACCESS, the table was reduced by TCRdb to in-frame sequences with V and J called. These copies leave out some clones; in studies compared against another copy, an unresolved V gene accounts for under half, and the cause of the remainder is not known. The V and J calls and clone size are taken from that table; D and trimming were inferred from the DNA. The sample yields around 140,000 clones; about 80% were counted once. The ten largest clonotypes hold 9% to 10% of the sample.

This sequence was found in a woman aged 60 to 75 in good health and CMV-seropositive. Sequences were obtained from PBMCs.

The CDR3: CASSGTGGTNTGELFF. The bases are TGTGCCAGCAGTGGTACAGGGGGCACGAACACCGGGGAGCTGTTTTTT. The chain joins TRBV9 to TRBJ2-2, with 9 bases matching TRBD1. Relative to germline, V is missing 5 bases and J is missing 0 bases, with 5 bases of the junction outside any gene match. According to the germline V gene, CDR1 reads SGDLS and CDR2 reads YYNGEE. The cysteine opens and the phenylalanine closes a CDR3 of 16 amino acids. Solely the CDR3 DNA is kept, with 48 bases framed from the first base.